This T cell receptor (beta chain) comes out of a study of T cell repertoires in aging, cancer and after chemotherapy (dated by TCRdb to between 2018 and 2021). In terms of the full investigation: Six donor age groups were covered, ranging from 30 or younger up to 70 or older, and each group contained at least three individuals. In total, the full dataset held millions of TCR reads. In the solid tumor group, the paired samples taken before and after chemotherapy came from patients with brain tumors (glioblastoma) who were receiving therapy based on temozolomide. To look at immunoaging and at how T cells reconstitute after chemotherapy, the study profiled TCR beta repertoires in peripheral blood from both healthy donors and cancer patients. Alongside about 97 healthy donors serving as a reference group, the cohort included 218 cancer patients, of whom about 94 had hematological cancers and about 130 had solid cancers. Overall study results and their limits: An increase in median generation probability over the chemotherapy interval was observed in both cancer cohorts, suggesting that the repertoire was reconstituted through rebound thymic output. In healthy donors, the drop in TCR diversity with age came mainly from a loss of richness, whereas in cancer patients a loss of evenness also played a part. Significantly lower blood TCR diversity and higher clonality were observed in untreated patients with hematological or solid cancers than in age-matched healthy donors. According to the authors, the repertoire data do not allow conclusions to be drawn about immunological memory after chemotherapy.

TCR beta rearrangements were amplified from genomic DNA extracted from peripheral blood rather than from sorted cells or RNA. Rearranged TRB sequences spanning V, D and J segments were amplified in a multiplex touch-down PCR with a mixed TRB-A/B primer pool. Illumina adapters and sample indices were attached to the amplicons through two consecutive PCR reactions run with Phusion HS II polymerase. The amplicons were purified from gel with the NucleoSpin Gel and PCR Clean-up kit and then assessed with Qubit and an Agilent 2100 Bioanalyzer. Sequencing of libraries was carried out on an Illumina MiSeq in 600-cycle, single-indexed, paired-end runs. The authors processed their data as follows. TRB sequences were processed with MiXCR versions 2.12 and 3.0.5. Each unique CDR3 nucleotide sequence was counted as one clone, and only productive sequences with at least two reads were retained. Shannon diversity, evenness, clonality (one minus evenness), and alpha-parameterized diversity profiles from alpha 0 to 5 were included as repertoire metrics. The IGoR algorithm was used to compute generation probabilities of clones in paired pre- and post-chemotherapy samples. TCRdb cleaned the public reads at Q25 with fastp, built clones with MiXCR and kept in-frame beta chains. Each CDR3 protein appears once, grouped with its most common genes and DNA. These V and J calls originate from TCRdb's pipeline instead of the authors' own analysis. This sample comprises some 3,200 distinct CDR3 sequences, 20% to 25% of them detected only once. Approximately 32% of the sample goes to the ten largest clones.

From the cysteine up to the phenylalanine, the CDR3 has a length of 12 residues. Kept here is only the CDR3 DNA, which spans 36 bases and is read in frame from base 1. The germline V end is reduced by 3 bases and the J end by 14 bases; junction bases left unmatched: 6. CDR1 and CDR2 (SGHRS, YFSETQ) derive from the germline V gene. To note about this clonotype: Its antigen specificity is not known. The sample holds no much larger clone one base away, and base qualities are not on file.

The V gene is TRBV5-1 and the J gene is TRBJ2-1; 9 middle bases align to TRBD1. The specimen sequenced was blood. This TCR came from a human donor with a solid tumor. The CDR3 corresponds to CASSSTGGSEFF. The nucleotide sequence reads as follows: TGCGCCAGCAGCTCCACAGGGGGCTCGGAGTTCTTC.